This T cell receptor beta chain was recovered during a study of blood T cell repertoires in COVID-19. Overall study: Both acute and convalescent COVID-19 samples were obtained from the United States, Italy and Spain.

V shed 2 bases and J shed 5 bases, with 7 bases lying between them. The CDR3 totals 13 residues. Germline V gene data show CDR1 as WNHNN and CDR2 as SYGVQD (reference sequence). Assay used: immunoSEQ multiplex PCR; TCRdb lists only in-frame clones, some missing. The sample carries some 45,000 clones, more than 85% recorded once. The V and J genes are TRBV10-1 and TRBJ1-5; D is unresolved. The TCR was taken from a man aged 55-75 years with COVID-19, enrolled during active disease. The sample was peripheral blood. The DNA for the CDR3 is TGCGCCAGCAGTGAGGAGAGGGATCAGCCCCAGCATTTT. This encodes CASSEERDQPQHF.